This is a list of T cell receptor beta chains from one sample in a study of blood T cell repertoires in COVID-19. Assay used: immunoSEQ multiplex PCR; TCRdb lists only in-frame clones, some missing. The repertoire holds about 50,000 clones, about 89% seen once, with about 26% in the top ten. Sequencing was carried out using peripheral blood. All receptors come from a human donor in a cohort sampled during active COVID-19. The CDR3 runs from the conserved cysteine through the conserved F or W. A D gene is named only where the DNA matches it firmly. Only part of the rows carry a size: once, few, many, or a class if the clone is expanded.

clone size | J gene | D gene | CDR3 length | V gene | CDR3 protein | CDR3 DNA
- | TRBJ2-7 | TRBD1 | 14 | TRBV3-1/TRBV3-2 | CASSQVTAGGEQYF | TGTGCCAGCAGCCAAGTAACGGCAGGGGGCGAGCAGTACTTC
- | TRBJ1-5 | - | 18 | TRBV25-1 | CASSEFLFREGVDQPQHF | TGTGCCAGCAGTGAATTTCTTTTTCGGGAGGGAGTGGATCAGCCCCAGCATTTT
- | TRBJ2-5 | - | 15 | TRBV25-1 | CASSEYRRGGETQYF | TGTGCCAGCAGTGAATATAGGAGGGGGGGAGAGACCCAGTACTTC
- | TRBJ1-1 | - | 18 | TRBV28 | CASSLWPMTTAMNTEAFF | TGTGCCAGCAGTTTATGGCCGATGACAACAGCTATGAACACTGAAGCTTTCTTT
- | TRBJ1-3 | TRBD1 | 15 | TRBV18 | CASSPATGDGNTIYF | TGTGCCAGCTCACCGGCGACAGGGGACGGAAACACCATATATTTT
few | TRBJ2-1 | TRBD2 | 15 | TRBV23-1 | CPTKELAGGGHEQFF | TGCCCCACAAAGGAACTAGCGGGAGGGGGCCATGAGCAGTTCTTC
once | TRBJ2-3 | TRBD1 | 16 | TRBV5-5 | CASSQDRGHSTDTQYF | TGTGCCAGCAGCCAAGACAGGGGACACAGCACAGATACGCAGTATTTT
once | TRBJ1-2 | TRBD1 | 14 | TRBV7-2 | CASSFSRDSYGYTF | TGTGCCAGCAGCTTCAGCCGGGACAGCTATGGCTACACCTTC
- | TRBJ2-7 | TRBD1 | 14 | TRBV30 | CAWQGTGGSDEQYF | TGTGCCTGGCAAGGGACAGGGGGGTCTGACGAGCAGTACTTC
- | TRBJ1-6 | TRBD1 | 19 | TRBV10-3 | CAISESGTQTGVVTSPLHF | TGTGCCATCAGTGAGTCAGGGACCCAAACAGGGGTCGTAACTTCACCCCTCCACTTT
- | TRBJ1-6 | TRBD1 | 14 | TRBV7-9 | CASSPDRGYSPLHF | TGTGCCAGCAGCCCTGACAGGGGCTATTCACCCCTCCACTTT
- | TRBJ2-2 | TRBD2 | 15 | TRBV7-2 | CASSVSSGRAGELFF | TGTGCCAGCAGCGTTTCTAGCGGGAGGGCCGGGGAGCTGTTTTTT
- | TRBJ2-7 | TRBD1 | 14 | TRBV28 | CASTLGQGYYEQYF | TGTGCCAGCACTTTGGGACAGGGTTACTACGAGCAGTACTTC
- | TRBJ2-3 | - | 15 | TRBV7-2 | CASSLRVGEVRTQYF | TGTGCCAGCAGCTTAAGGGTGGGAGAGGTGCGTACGCAGTATTTT
- | TRBJ2-5 | TRBD1 | 15 | TRBV5-1 | CASSLGPGGRETQYF | TGCGCCAGCAGCTTGGGGCCAGGGGGCAGGGAGACCCAGTACTTC
once | TRBJ2-3 | TRBD1 | 14 | TRBV30 | CAWSGRDSGVPQYF | TGTGCCTGGAGTGGCCGGGACAGTGGGGTCCCGCAGTATTTT
- | TRBJ2-5 | - | 12 | TRBV10-3 | CAISTGQETQYF | TGTGCCATCAGTACAGGCCAAGAGACCCAGTACTTC
- | TRBJ1-5 | - | 9 | TRBV27 | CAQNQPQHF | TGTGCCCAAAATCAGCCCCAGCATTTT
- | TRBJ1-1 | - | 13 | TRBV2 | CASSGERGAEAFF | TGTGCCAGCAGTGGAGAAAGGGGTGCTGAAGCTTTCTTT
- | TRBJ2-1 | - | 11 | TRBV24-1 | CATSEDRMQFF | TGTGCCACCAGTGAAGACAGGATGCAGTTCTTC
once | TRBJ1-4 | TRBD1 | 15 | TRBV5-1 | CASSTRDRTNEKLFF | TGCGCCAGCAGCACCCGGGACAGGACTAATGAAAAACTGTTTTTT
- | TRBJ2-1 | TRBD2 | 15 | TRBV7-8 | CASSPGTSGYNEQFF | TGTGCCAGCAGCCCGGGGACTAGCGGGTACAATGAGCAGTTCTTC
- | TRBJ1-1 | - | 12 | TRBV30 | CAWSLQGGEAFF | TGTGCCTGGAGCCTACAGGGTGGGGAAGCTTTCTTT
- | TRBJ2-5 | - | 14 | TRBV5-1 | CASSLVGSRETQYF | TGCGCCAGCAGCTTGGTTGGTAGCCGGGAGACCCAGTACTTC
- | TRBJ1-1 | - | 14 | TRBV25-1 | CASRGVGRETEAFF | TGTGCCAGCAGGGGGGTTGGACGGGAGACTGAAGCTTTCTTT
- | TRBJ2-2 | TRBD1 | 18 | TRBV27 | CASRQGDRVDANTGELFF | TGTGCCAGCAGGCAAGGGGACAGGGTAGATGCGAACACCGGGGAGCTGTTTTTT
- | TRBJ2-5 | TRBD1 | 17 | TRBV28 | CASSSGGTGRGAETQYF | TGTGCCAGCAGCTCAGGAGGGACAGGGAGAGGGGCAGAGACCCAGTACTTC
once | TRBJ1-1 | - | 14 | TRBV10-3 | CAIRRQDPNTEAFF | TGTGCCATCCGCAGACAGGATCCGAACACTGAAGCTTTCTTT
- | TRBJ2-3 | - | 13 | TRBV19 | CAASDTFTDTQYF | TGTGCCGCATCGGACACCTTCACAGATACGCAGTATTTT
- | TRBJ1-2 | TRBD1 | 14 | TRBV15 | CATSITGTGHGYTF | TGTGCCACCAGCATCACCGGGACAGGGCATGGCTACACCTTC
- | TRBJ2-3 | - | 16 | TRBV24-1 | CATSDLTSSGTDTQYF | TGTGCCACCAGTGATCTAACGTCTAGCGGCACAGATACGCAGTATTTT
- | TRBJ2-3 | - | 12 | TRBV27 | CASRFGGDTQYF | TGTGCCAGCAGATTCGGGGGAGATACGCAGTATTTT